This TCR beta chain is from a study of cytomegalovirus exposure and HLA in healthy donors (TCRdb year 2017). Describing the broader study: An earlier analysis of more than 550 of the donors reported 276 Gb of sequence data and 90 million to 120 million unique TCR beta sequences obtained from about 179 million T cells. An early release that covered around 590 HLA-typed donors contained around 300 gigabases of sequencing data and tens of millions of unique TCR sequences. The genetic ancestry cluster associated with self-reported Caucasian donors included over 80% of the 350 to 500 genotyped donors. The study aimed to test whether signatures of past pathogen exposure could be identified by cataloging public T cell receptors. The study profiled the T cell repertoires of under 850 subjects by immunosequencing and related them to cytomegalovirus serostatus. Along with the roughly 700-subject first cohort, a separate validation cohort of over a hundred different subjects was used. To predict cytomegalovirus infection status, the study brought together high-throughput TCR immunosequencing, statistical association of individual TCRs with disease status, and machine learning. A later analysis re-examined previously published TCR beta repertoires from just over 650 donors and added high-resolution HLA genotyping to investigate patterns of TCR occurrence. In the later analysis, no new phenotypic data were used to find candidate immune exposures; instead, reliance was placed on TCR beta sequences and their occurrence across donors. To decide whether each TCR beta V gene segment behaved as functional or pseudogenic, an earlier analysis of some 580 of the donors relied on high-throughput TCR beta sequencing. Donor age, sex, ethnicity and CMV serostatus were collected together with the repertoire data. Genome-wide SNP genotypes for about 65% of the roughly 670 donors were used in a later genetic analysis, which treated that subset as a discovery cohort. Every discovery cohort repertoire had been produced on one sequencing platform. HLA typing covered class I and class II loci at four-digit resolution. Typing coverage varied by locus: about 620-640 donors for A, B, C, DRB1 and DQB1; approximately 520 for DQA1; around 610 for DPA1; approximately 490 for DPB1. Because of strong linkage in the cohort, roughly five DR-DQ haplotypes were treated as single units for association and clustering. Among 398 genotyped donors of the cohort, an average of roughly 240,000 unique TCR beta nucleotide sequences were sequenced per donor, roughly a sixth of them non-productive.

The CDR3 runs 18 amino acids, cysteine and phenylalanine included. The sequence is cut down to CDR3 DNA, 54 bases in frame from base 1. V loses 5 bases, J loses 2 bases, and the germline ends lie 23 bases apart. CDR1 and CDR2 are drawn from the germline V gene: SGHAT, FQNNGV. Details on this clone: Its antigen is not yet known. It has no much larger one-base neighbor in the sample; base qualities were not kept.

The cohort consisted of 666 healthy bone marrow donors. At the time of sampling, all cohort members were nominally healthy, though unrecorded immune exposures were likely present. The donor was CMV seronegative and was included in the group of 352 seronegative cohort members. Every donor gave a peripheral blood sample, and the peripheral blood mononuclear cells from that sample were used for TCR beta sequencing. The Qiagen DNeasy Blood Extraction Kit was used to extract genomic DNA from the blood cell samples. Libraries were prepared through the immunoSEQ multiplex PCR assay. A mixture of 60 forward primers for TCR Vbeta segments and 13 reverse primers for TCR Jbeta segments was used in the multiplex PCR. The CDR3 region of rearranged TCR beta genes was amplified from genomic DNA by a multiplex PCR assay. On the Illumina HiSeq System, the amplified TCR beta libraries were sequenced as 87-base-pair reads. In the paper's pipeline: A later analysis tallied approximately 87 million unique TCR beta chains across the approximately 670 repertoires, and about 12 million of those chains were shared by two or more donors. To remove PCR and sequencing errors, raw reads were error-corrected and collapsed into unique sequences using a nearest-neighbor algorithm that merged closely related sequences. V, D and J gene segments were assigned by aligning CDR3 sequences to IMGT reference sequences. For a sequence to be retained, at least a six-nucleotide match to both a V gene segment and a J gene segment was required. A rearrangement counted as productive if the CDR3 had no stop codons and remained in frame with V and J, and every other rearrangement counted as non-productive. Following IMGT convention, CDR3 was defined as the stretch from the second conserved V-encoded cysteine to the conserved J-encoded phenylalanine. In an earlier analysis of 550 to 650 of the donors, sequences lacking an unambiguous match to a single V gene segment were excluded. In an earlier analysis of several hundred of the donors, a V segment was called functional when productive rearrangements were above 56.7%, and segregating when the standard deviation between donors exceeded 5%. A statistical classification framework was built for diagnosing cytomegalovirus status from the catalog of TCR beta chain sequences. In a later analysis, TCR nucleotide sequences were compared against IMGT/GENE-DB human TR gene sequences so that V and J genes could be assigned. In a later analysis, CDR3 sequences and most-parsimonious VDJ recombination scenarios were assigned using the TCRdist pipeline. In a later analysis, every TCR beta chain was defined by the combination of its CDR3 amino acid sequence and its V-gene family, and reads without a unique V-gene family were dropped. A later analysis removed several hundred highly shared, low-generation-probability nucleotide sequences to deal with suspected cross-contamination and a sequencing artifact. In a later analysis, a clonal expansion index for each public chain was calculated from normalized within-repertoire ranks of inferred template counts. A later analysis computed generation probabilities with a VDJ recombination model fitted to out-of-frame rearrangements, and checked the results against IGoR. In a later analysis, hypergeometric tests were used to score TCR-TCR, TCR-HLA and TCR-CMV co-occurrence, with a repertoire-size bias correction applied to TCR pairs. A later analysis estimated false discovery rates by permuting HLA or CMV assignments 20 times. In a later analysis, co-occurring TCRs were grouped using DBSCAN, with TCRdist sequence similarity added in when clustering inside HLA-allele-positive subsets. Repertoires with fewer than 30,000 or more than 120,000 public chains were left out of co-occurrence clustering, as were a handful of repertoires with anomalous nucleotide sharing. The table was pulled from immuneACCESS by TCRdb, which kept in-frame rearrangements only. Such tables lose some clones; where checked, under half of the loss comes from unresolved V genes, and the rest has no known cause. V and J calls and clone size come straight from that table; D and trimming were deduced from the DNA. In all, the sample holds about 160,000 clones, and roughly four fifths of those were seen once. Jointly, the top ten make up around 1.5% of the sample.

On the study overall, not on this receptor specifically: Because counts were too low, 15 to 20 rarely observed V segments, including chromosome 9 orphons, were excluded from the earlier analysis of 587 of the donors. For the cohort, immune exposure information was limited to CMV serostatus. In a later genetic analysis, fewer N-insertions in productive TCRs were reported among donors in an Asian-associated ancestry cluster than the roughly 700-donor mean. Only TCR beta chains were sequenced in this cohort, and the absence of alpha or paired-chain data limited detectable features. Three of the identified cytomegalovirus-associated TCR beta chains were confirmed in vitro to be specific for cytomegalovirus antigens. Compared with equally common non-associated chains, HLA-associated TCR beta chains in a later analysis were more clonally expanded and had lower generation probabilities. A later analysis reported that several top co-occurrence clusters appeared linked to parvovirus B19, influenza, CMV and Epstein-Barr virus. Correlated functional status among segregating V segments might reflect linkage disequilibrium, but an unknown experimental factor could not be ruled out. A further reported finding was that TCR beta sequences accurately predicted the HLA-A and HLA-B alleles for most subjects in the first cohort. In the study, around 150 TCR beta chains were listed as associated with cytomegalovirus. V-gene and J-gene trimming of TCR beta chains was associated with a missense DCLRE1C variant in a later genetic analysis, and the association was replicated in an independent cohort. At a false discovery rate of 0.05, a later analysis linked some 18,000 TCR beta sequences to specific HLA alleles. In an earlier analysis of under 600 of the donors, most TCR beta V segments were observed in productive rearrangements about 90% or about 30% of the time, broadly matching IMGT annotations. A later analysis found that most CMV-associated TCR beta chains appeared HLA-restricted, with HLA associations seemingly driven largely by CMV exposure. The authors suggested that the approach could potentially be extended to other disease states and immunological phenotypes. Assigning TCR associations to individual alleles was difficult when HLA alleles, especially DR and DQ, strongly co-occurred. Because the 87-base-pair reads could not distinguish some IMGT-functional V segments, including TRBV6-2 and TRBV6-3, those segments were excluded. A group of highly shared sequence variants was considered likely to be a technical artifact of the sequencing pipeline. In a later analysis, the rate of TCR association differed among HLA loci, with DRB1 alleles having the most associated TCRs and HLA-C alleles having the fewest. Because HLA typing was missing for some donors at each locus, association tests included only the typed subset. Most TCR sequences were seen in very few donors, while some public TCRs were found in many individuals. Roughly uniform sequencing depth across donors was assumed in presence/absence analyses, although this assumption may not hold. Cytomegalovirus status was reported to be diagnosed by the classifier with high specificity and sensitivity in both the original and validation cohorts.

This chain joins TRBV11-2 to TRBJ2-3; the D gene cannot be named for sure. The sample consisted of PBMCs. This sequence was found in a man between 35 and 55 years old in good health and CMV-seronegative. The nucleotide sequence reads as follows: TGTGCCAGCAGCCCAGATCTTTGGGTACCCGGGTCCACAGATACGCAGTATTTT. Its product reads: CASSPDLWVPGSTDTQYF.